A single sample gave rise to the 9 T cell receptor beta chains below, sequenced in a study of response to subunit inactivated influenza vaccine. TCRdb reprocessed the RT-PCR reads with MiXCR, giving one entry per CDR3 protein. The sample holds some 500,000 distinct CDR3 sequences, 16% seen once. Sequenced here: CD4+ T cells sorted from PBMCs, sampled around 25 months after vaccination. Receptors originate from a man between 50 and 75 years old who received an inactivated influenza vaccine.

This clonotype was seen ten or more times. The chain employs TRBV18 and TRBJ2-3; 8 bases align to TRBD2. The CDR3 spans 16 residues. Germline V CDR1 and CDR2: KGHSH, LQKENI. V lost 2 bases, J lost 2 bases, and 6 bases stayed unmatched. This chain's CDR3 is CASSPSLAGVTDTQYF. As DNA, the CDR3 is TGTGCCAGCTCACCATCGCTAGCGGGCGTCACAGATACGCAGTATTTT.

This clonotype was recorded a few times. J is TRBJ2-5 and V is TRBV7-2; 11 bases agree with TRBD2. Germline V lookup: CDR1 SGHTA, CDR2 FQGNSA. The CDR3 has 16 amino acids. J lost 2 bases, V lost 4 bases, and 6 bases had no gene match. The CDR3 sequence: CASSSLAGGLQETQYF. The DNA for the CDR3 is TGTGCCAGCAGCTCCCTAGCGGGAGGATTACAAGAGACCCAGTACTTC.

The chain is built from TRBV7-6 and TRBJ2-7; D call uncertain. V was shortened by 7 bases and J by 6 bases, with 25 bases between the two germline ends. This CDR3 is 16 amino acids long. Germline V gene sequence: CDR1 SGHVS, CDR2 FNYEAQ. The CDR3 DNA follows: TGTGCCAGCACCCGCTCCCAGGCAGGAGTCGATCGCGAGCAGTACTTC. Its protein is CASTRSQAGVDREQYF.

V usage is TRBV30 and J usage is TRBJ2-3; D possibly corresponds to TRBD2 (6 bases). The germline gives CDR1 GTSNPN, CDR2 SVGIG (reference sequence). The germline V and J ends were trimmed by 2 bases and 2 bases, with 14 bases remaining between them. The CDR3 loop spans 15 amino acids. The CDR3, as DNA: TGTGCCTGGAGTCACCAGCGGGCGATCACAGATACGCAGTATTTT. This codes for CAWSHQRAITDTQYF.

This clonotype was found a few times. The chain joins TRBV27 to TRBJ2-1, with TRBD2 matching over 9 bases. The ends lost 6 bases at V and 4 bases at J; junction bases unmatched: 4. Germline assignment: CDR1 MNHEY and CDR2 SMNVEV (reference sequence). CDR3 length: 14 amino acids. CDR3 sequence: CASRQGLAYNEQFF. For the CDR3, the DNA is TGTGCCAGCAGACAGGGACTAGCATACAATGAGCAGTTCTTC.

CDR3 bases: TGTGCCAGCAGTCCTCATGGGTTCAGCGGGGAGCTGTTTTTT. Translating gives CASSPHGFSGELFF. The chain uses TRBV28 and TRBJ2-2; D remains unclear. The V end lost 5 bases, the J end lost 7 bases, and 14 bases lay between the germline ends. Germline-derived CDR1 and CDR2 are MDHEN and SYDVKM. The CDR3 is made up of 14 amino acids.

This clonotype was detected once. The J gene is TRBJ2-1, the V gene TRBV27; D is possibly TRBD1 (6 bases). The CDR3 length is 13 residues. V was cut by 5 bases and J by 15 bases, with 20 bases left in between. Per germline, CDR1 MNHEY and CDR2 SMNVEV (reference sequence). The CDR3 region is CASSPPGTSVGFF. The CDR3 bases are TGTGCCAGCAGTCCCCCGGGGACATCAGTTGGGTTCTTC.

This clonotype was observed a handful of times. The J gene is TRBJ2-7, the V gene TRBV5-1, with 10 bases identical to TRBD1. The length of the CDR3 is 15 residues. Germline V gene sequence: CDR1 SGHRS, CDR2 YFSETQ. The trim removed 0 bases at V and 2 bases at J, leaving 2 bases unmatched. The CDR3 DNA is TGCGCCAGCAGCTTGGATGGACAGGGGGCCTACGAGCAGTACTTC. Its translation: CASSLDGQGAYEQYF.

This clonotype has only a few counts. V is TRBV7-9 and J is TRBJ2-3, with 11 nucleotides matching TRBD2. CDR1 SEHNR and CDR2 FQNEAQ come from the germline V gene (reference sequence). The CDR3 sequence is 16 residues long. V was clipped by 3 bases and J by 2 bases; unmatched bases: 4. DNA of the CDR3: TGTGCCAGCAGCTTGGGACTAGCGGAGTACACAGATACGCAGTATTTT. As protein: CASSLGLAEYTDTQYF.